These 25 T cell receptor beta chains originate from one sample sequenced in a study of cytomegalovirus exposure and HLA in healthy donors. A multiplex PCR was run with 60 Vbeta primers and 13 Jbeta primers. Clones were read by immunoSEQ multiplex PCR, and TCRdb kept only the in-frame ones, dropping some. The sample includes 55,000 to 70,000 clones. The specimen was PBMCs. The receptors were gathered from a female donor in good health and CMV-seropositive.

V is TRBV7-8 and J is TRBJ2-7; a weak D match, TRBD2 (6 bases). Per the germline V gene, CDR1 is SGHVS and CDR2 is FQNEAQ. CDR3 length: 15 amino acids. The V and J ends lost 6 bases and 2 bases respectively, with 17 bases between them. This chain's CDR3 is CASSSSRDLAYEQYF. In DNA form, the CDR3 reads TGTGCCAGCAGTTCTAGCCGGGACTTAGCCTACGAGCAGTACTTC. The entire variable domain, with the rest obtained from reference TRBV7-8 and TRBJ2-7, is as follows: GAGVSQSPRYKVAKRGQDVALRCDPISGHVSLFWYQQALGQGPEFLTYFQNEAQLDKSGLPSDRFFAERPEGSVSTLKIQRTQQEDSAVYLCASSSSRDLAYEQYFGPGTRLTVT.

CDR3: CASSLVGDRVAYGYTF. CDR3 bases: TGTGCCAGCAGCTTAGTGGGGGACAGGGTTGCCTATGGCTACACCTTC. The rearrangement joins TRBV7-9 to TRBJ1-2; 9 bases are shared with TRBD1. The CDR3 loop spans 16 amino acids. From germline, CDR1 is SEHNR and CDR2 FQNEAQ (reference sequence). The V gene end was trimmed by 1 base and the J gene end by 4 bases; junction bases not matched to a gene: 7.

The V and J genes are TRBV11-3 and TRBJ1-6; the match to TRBD1 covers 7 bases. The V gene's germline CDR1 is SGHNT and CDR2 YENEEA. CDR3 size: 18 residues. V was pared by 2 bases and J by 3 bases, with 10 bases of the junction left unmatched. The CDR3 DNA is TGTGCCAGCAGCTTAAGGGGGCGGGATGGTTACTATAATTCACCCCTCCACTTT. It specifies CASSLRGRDGYYNSPLHF.

The chain carries TRBV2 and TRBJ2-1, with D tentatively TRBD2 (5 bases). The CDR3 is 15 amino acids. The V and J ends lost 11 bases and 0 bases respectively, with 17 bases between them. Germline V lookup: CDR1 SNHLY, CDR2 FYNNEI. The CDR3 nucleotides are TGTGCCGCCAGGCGGGTGGTGAGCTCCTACAATGAGCAGTTCTTC. It codes for CAARRVVSSYNEQFF.

The chain recombines TRBV9 with TRBJ1-4, with D uncertain. CDR1 and CDR2 from the germline V gene are SGDLS and YYNGEE. V shed 0 bases and J shed 7 bases, with 13 bases lying between them. The CDR3 has 15 residues. CDR3 sequence reads: CASSVEDWVSEKLFF. CDR3 nucleotide sequence: TGTGCCAGCAGCGTAGAAGACTGGGTTAGTGAAAAACTGTTTTTT.

The genes are TRBV7-6 and TRBJ2-1; 12 nucleotides align to TRBD2. Germline V gene lookup returns CDR1 SGHVS and CDR2 FNYEAQ. The CDR3 is made up of 15 amino acids. J was trimmed by 8 bases and V by 5 bases; bases with no gene match: 7. This chain's CDR3 is CASSATSGGRDEQFF. The CDR3 bases are TGTGCCAGCAGCGCTACTAGCGGGGGGAGGGATGAGCAGTTCTTC.

The gene calls are TRBV7-8 and TRBJ1-1; no firm D call. Germline values: CDR1 SGHVS, CDR2 FQNEAQ. This CDR3 is 13 amino acids long. Trimming left V 2 bases short and J 3 bases short, with 7 bases between. CDR3 DNA sequence: TGTGCCAGCAGCTTACTCGAGGACACTGAAGCTTTCTTT. It yields the protein CASSLLEDTEAFF.

The chain has TRBV19 and TRBJ1-1, with D hard to call. The CDR3 loop spans 13 amino acids. V was shortened by 4 bases and J by 6 bases, with 12 bases between the two germline ends. The V gene's germline CDR1 is LNHDA and CDR2 SQIVND (reference sequence). CDR3 in amino acids: CASSSTVAAEAFF. DNA for the CDR3: TGTGCCAGTAGTAGCACAGTGGCCGCTGAAGCTTTCTTT.

The chain links TRBV4-3 to TRBJ2-2; TRBD2 aligns across 8 bases. The length of the CDR3 is 17 residues. The germline CDR1 and CDR2 sequences are LGHNA and YSLEER. V trimming: 4 bases; J trimming: 10 bases; junction bases outside the gene matches: 17. CDR3 protein: CASSPWQGREGGEELFF. The CDR3 nucleotides are TGCGCCAGCAGCCCTTGGCAGGGACGGGAGGGCGGCGAGGAGCTGTTTTTT.

V and J are TRBV5-1 and TRBJ1-1; tentative D call: TRBD1 (6 bases). Germline assignment: CDR1 SGHRS and CDR2 YFSETQ. The CDR3 is made up of 15 amino acids. Trimming cost V 2 bases and J 3 bases, with 14 bases left between them. The CDR3 nucleotides read TGCGCCAGCAGCTTCCGACGGGGGGCGTACACTGAAGCTTTCTTT. Encoded protein: CASSFRRGAYTEAFF.

This chain connects TRBV5-4 to TRBJ2-7, with a tentative D call TRBD1 (5 bases). CDR1 is SGHNT, CDR2 YYREEE, per germline (reference sequence). There are 14 residues in the CDR3. Trimming removed 2 bases from V and 3 bases from J, with 12 bases in between. The CDR3 reads CASSFAAGNYEQYF. In nucleotides, the CDR3 is TGTGCCAGCAGCTTCGCGGCAGGGAACTACGAGCAGTACTTC.

This rearrangement joins TRBV29-1 to TRBJ1-2, with D possibly TRBD1 on 6 matching bases. V gave up 1 base and J gave up 4 bases, with 10 bases separating them. Germline V gene lookup returns CDR1 SQVTM and CDR2 ANQGSEA. The CDR3 is 13 residues long. Here the CDR3 DNA reads TGCAGCGTTGAAGCCGGGACACGCTATGGCTACACCTTC. It yields the protein CSVEAGTRYGYTF.

This chain uses TRBV6-5 with TRBJ2-7; 10 positions match TRBD2. V was clipped by 4 bases and J by 3 bases; unmatched bases: 3. The CDR3 runs to 14 residues. The V gene's germline CDR1 is MNHEY and CDR2 SVGAGI. The CDR3 nucleotides read TGTGCCAGCAGTTCGATAGCGGGAGGCTACGAGCAGTACTTC. The encoded protein is CASSSIAGGYEQYF.

The chain carries TRBV4-1 and TRBJ1-1; 7 bases fit TRBD1. The CDR3 sequence is 14 residues long. The germline V gene encodes CDR1 MGHRA and CDR2 YSYEKL. The J segment lost 10 bases and the V segment lost 2 bases, leaving 10 bases of the junction unmatched. CDR3 DNA: TGCGCCAGCAGCCAAAGAACGACAGGGTTGGGAGCTTTCTTT. It encodes CASSQRTTGLGAFF.

About this clone itself: Relative to the germline gene, one junction end is altered; a read error may explain this. This chain uses TRBV6-1 with TRBJ1-1; D unresolved. Per germline, CDR1 MNHNS and CDR2 SASEGT. The CDR3 runs 11 residues. CDR3 sequence: CAGGVNTEAFF. The CDR3 DNA follows: TGCGCGGGCGGGGTGAACACTGAAGCTTTCTTT.

The chain uses TRBV7-9 and TRBJ1-4; D not certain. The ends were cut back, 5 bases at V and 13 bases at J, with 14 bases in the middle. Germline V CDR1 and CDR2: SEHNR, FQNEAQ (reference sequence). The CDR3 is 12 amino acids. In DNA, the CDR3 is TGTGCCAGCAGCCCCGGCGGGGTGGCACTGTTTTTT. Translating it yields CASSPGGVALFF.

The rearrangement links TRBV5-1 to TRBJ1-1, with unresolved D. Germline-derived CDR1 and CDR2 are SGHRS and YFSETQ. The CDR3 has 14 amino acids. Trimming pared 0 bases from V and 1 base from J, leaving 7 bases between. In DNA, the CDR3 is TGCGCCAGCAGCTTGGAGTCGGGGAACACTGAAGCTTTCTTT. This translates into CASSLESGNTEAFF.

The chain links TRBV10-3 to TRBJ2-2; D unresolved. The CDR3 is 15 amino acids. Deletions cut 0 bases from V and 1 base from J, with 6 bases between. In germline, CDR1 is ENHRY, CDR2 SYGVKD. The CDR3 here is CAISESRMNTGELFF. CDR3 nucleotide sequence: TGTGCCATCAGTGAGTCGAGGATGAACACCGGGGAGCTGTTTTTT.

The rearrangement uses TRBV28 and TRBJ1-4, with a weak D call TRBD1 (5 bases). The CDR3 has 14 residues. The germline gives CDR1 MDHEN, CDR2 SYDVKM. Trimming removed 5 bases from V and 7 bases from J, with 14 bases in between. DNA for the CDR3: TGTGCCAGCAGTATTCCAGGGAATGGTGAAAAACTGTTTTTT. This sequence encodes CASSIPGNGEKLFF. Full variable domain (missing parts from reference TRBV28 and TRBJ1-4): DVKVTQSSRYLVKRTGEKVFLECVQDMDHENMFWYRQDPGLGLRLIYFSYDVKMKEKGDIPEGYSVSREKKERFSLILESASTNQTSMYLCASSIPGNGEKLFFGSGTQLSVL.

V gene TRBV9 combines with J gene TRBJ2-7; D perhaps matches TRBD1 (5 bases). The length of the CDR3 is 14 residues. Germline-derived CDR1 and CDR2 are SGDLS and YYNGEE. V lost 1 base, J lost 4 bases, and 12 bases lay in between. CDR3 region: CASSVSGATYEQYF. The CDR3 bases are TGTGCCAGCAGCGTAAGTGGGGCGACTTACGAGCAGTACTTC.

The rearrangement links TRBV28 to TRBJ1-1; D gene unclear. Germline V CDR1 and CDR2: MDHEN, SYDVKM. V dropped 7 bases and J dropped 6 bases, with 27 bases sitting between them. The CDR3 totals 17 residues. The CDR3 sequence: CASIPASEGRGTSEAFF. The DNA for the CDR3 is TGTGCCAGCATCCCCGCTTCGGAGGGAAGAGGAACTTCTGAAGCTTTCTTT. Together with reference TRBV28 and TRBJ1-1, the CDR3 gives the full variable domain: DVKVTQSSRYLVKRTGEKVFLECVQDMDHENMFWYRQDPGLGLRLIYFSYDVKMKEKGDIPEGYSVSREKKERFSLILESASTNQTSMYLCASIPASEGRGTSEAFFGQGTRLTVV.

The chain joins TRBV18 to TRBJ2-1, with 12 bases fitting TRBD2. The junction had 2 bases not matched to a gene; V was cut back by 0 bases and J by 8 bases. CDR3 length equals 15 residues. CDR1 and CDR2 from the germline V gene are KGHSH and LQKENI. CDR3 sequence reads: CASSPPASGRDEQFF. The CDR3 bases are TGTGCCAGCTCACCACCCGCTAGCGGGAGGGATGAGCAGTTCTTC.

About this clone itself: One end of the junction is discordant with germline, which a read error may explain. V gene TRBV4-3 combines with J gene TRBJ2-1, with D possibly matching TRBD2 (6 bases). The CDR3 runs to 15 residues. The germline CDR1 and CDR2 sequences are LGHNA and YSLEER. The CDR3 loop is CASSQERDSDNEQFF. The CDR3, as DNA: TGCGCCAGCAGCCAAGAGCGGGACTCCGACAATGAGCAGTTCTTC.

The rearrangement joins TRBV4-1 to TRBJ1-4; D is possibly TRBD1 (5 bases). The germline V and J ends were trimmed by 0 bases and 4 bases, with 18 bases remaining between them. CDR3 length: 18 amino acids. The germline gives CDR1 MGHRA, CDR2 YSYEKL. The CDR3 bases are TGCGCCAGCAGCCAAGAGCTCACAGGCGATGATTTTAATGAAAAACTGTTTTTT. Protein: CASSQELTGDDFNEKLFF.

The gene calls are TRBV19 and TRBJ2-7, with TRBD2 identical over 11 bases. The CDR3 sequence is 15 residues long. V shed 10 bases and J 3 bases; nucleotides not matched to a gene: 11. The germline V gene has CDR1 LNHDA and CDR2 SQIVND (reference sequence). CDR3 loop: CATTPRLAGFYEQYF. The CDR3 DNA sequence: TGTGCCACGACCCCCCGACTAGCGGGATTCTACGAGCAGTACTTC.